The T cell receptor (beta chain) described here comes from a study of T cells in tumors after PD-1 blockade. Looking at the study overall: No patient had prior checkpoint blockade, systemic immunosuppression, or radiotherapy within 4 weeks. Mean per blood sample: some 100,000 templates (24,679-257,772), approximately 40,000 unique clonotypes. A subset received ongoing vismodegib 150 mg daily alongside anti-PD-1 therapy. Study-level findings and limits: Blood contained about 40% of the tumor's TCR clonotypes.

Germline V gives CDR1 SGHNT, CDR2 YENEEA. J lost 2 bases, V lost 5 bases, and 6 bases had no gene match. The CDR3 is 15 residues long. Sequencing used immunoSEQ multiplex PCR; TCRdb keeps in-frame clones, though not all of them. The profile shows some 66,000 clones, approximately 79% of them singletons. Comments on this clone: Antigen specificity is unknown. At the DNA level, this CDR3 is encoded by other sequences in the same sample as well.

This specimen consisted of PBMCs, obtained after anti-PD-1 treatment. The source of this sequence is a human donor with basal cell carcinoma. The V and J genes are TRBV11-3 and TRBJ2-3, with TRBD1 identical over 8 bases. The CDR3 sequence is CASSQGQGPTDTQYF. CDR3 sequence (DNA): TGTGCCAGCAGCCAAGGACAGGGACCCACAGATACGCAGTATTTT.